What follows are 30 T cell receptor beta chains derived from one specimen sequenced in a study of blood T cell repertoires in COVID-19. The table came from immunoSEQ multiplex PCR; TCRdb's copy has only in-frame clones and leaves some out. Altogether some 240,000 clones are present, 80% being singletons, with the ten largest covering about 13%. The sample comprised peripheral blood. The receptors here all came from a human donor in a cohort sampled during active COVID-19.

The chain couples TRBV5-1 to TRBJ2-1; tentative D call: TRBD2 (6 bases). This CDR3 has 16 amino acids. Germline lookup yields CDR1 SGHRS and CDR2 YFSETQ. V dropped 7 bases and J dropped 3 bases, with 20 bases sitting between them. DNA of the CDR3: TGCGCCAGCCGCAAGGGCGGGGACCTTTTCTACAATGAGCAGTTCTTC. Amino acids: CASRKGGDLFYNEQFF.

J is TRBJ1-5 and V is TRBV19; possible D gene TRBD1, 6 bases. This CDR3 is built from 15 residues. The germline V and J ends were trimmed by 7 bases and 2 bases, with 15 bases remaining between them. Germline V gene lookup returns CDR1 LNHDA and CDR2 SQIVND (reference sequence). CDR3 residues: CASILGAGGNQPQHF. CDR3 nucleotides: TGTGCCAGTATTCTGGGGGCAGGGGGCAATCAGCCCCAGCATTTT.

This clone was seen just once. The chain joins TRBV7-9 to TRBJ1-1; no reliable D call. Germline V gene sequence: CDR1 SEHNR, CDR2 FQNEAQ (reference sequence). This CDR3 region has 14 residues. V gave up 5 bases and J gave up 4 bases, with 14 bases separating them. In DNA form, the CDR3 reads TGTGCCAGCAGCCCAACTTCCGGGAGCACTGAAGCTTTCTTT. Translation: CASSPTSGSTEAFF.

The chain combines TRBV30 with TRBJ1-2; 8 bases match TRBD1. The CDR3 loop spans 13 amino acids. V lost 8 bases to trimming and J lost 0 bases; unmatched junction nucleotides: 5. Germline loops: CDR1 GTSNPN, CDR2 SVGIG (reference sequence). The CDR3 reads CAGDRPANYGYTF. CDR3 coding DNA: TGTGCCGGGGACAGGCCGGCTAACTATGGCTACACCTTC.

CDR3 in amino acids: CASSSGGAESYEQYF. As DNA, the CDR3 is TGTGCCAGCAGCAGCGGGGGGGCTGAGTCCTACGAGCAGTACTTC. The chain carries TRBV28 and TRBJ2-7, with 10 bases identical to TRBD2. The germline V gene encodes CDR1 MDHEN and CDR2 SYDVKM. CDR3 length equals 15 residues. J lost 1 base, V lost 6 bases, and 6 bases had no gene match.

This chain joins TRBV10-3 and TRBJ2-7; 8 bases are shared with TRBD2. Germline CDR1 ENHRY, CDR2 SYGVKD. The CDR3 covers 16 residues. J was trimmed by 7 bases and V by 2 bases; bases with no gene match: 13. The DNA for the CDR3 is TGTGCCATCAGTGAGGGTAGAGCGGGAGCCCCGGGGGAGCAGTACTTC. It yields the protein CAISEGRAGAPGEQYF.

The chain carries TRBV28 and TRBJ1-1, with unresolved D. CDR3 length: 10 residues. The germline V gene has CDR1 MDHEN and CDR2 SYDVKM. V was pared by 10 bases and J by 4 bases, with 7 bases between. CDR3 nucleotides: TGTGCCACCTCGGTCACTGAAGCTTTCTTT. Translated, it gives CATSVTEAFF.

The chain is built from TRBV19 and TRBJ2-5; 8 bases match TRBD1. The V and J ends lost 4 bases and 5 bases, in that order; junction bases with no gene match: 6. This CDR3 is 14 amino acids long. Germline V lookup: CDR1 LNHDA, CDR2 SQIVND (reference sequence). This chain's CDR3 is CASSTRQGWETQYF. CDR3 DNA: TGTGCCAGTAGTACCAGACAGGGGTGGGAGACCCAGTACTTC.

The chain combines TRBV7-9 with TRBJ1-2; a weak D match, TRBD1 (6 bases). The V gene's germline CDR1 is SEHNR and CDR2 FQNEAQ (reference sequence). V lost 6 bases to trimming and J lost 8 bases, with 16 bases between them. The CDR3 runs to 13 residues. The CDR3 nucleotides are TGTGCCAGCAGGCCCACAGGGAGCGGAGGCTACACCTTC. It specifies CASRPTGSGGYTF.

The chain combines TRBV5-5 with TRBJ1-6; D remains ambiguous. The V end lost 2 bases, the J end lost 6 bases, and 3 bases lay between the germline ends. CDR3 size: 12 residues. Germline CDR1 is SGHKS and CDR2 is YYEKEE (reference sequence). CDR3 coding DNA: TGTGCCAGCAGCTTCATTAATTCACCCCTCCACTTT. It is translated as CASSFINSPLHF. Based on the CDR3 plus reference TRBV5-5 and TRBJ1-6, the full variable domain is DAGVTQSPTHLIKTRGQQVTLRCSPISGHKSVSWYQQVLGQGPQFIFQYYEKEERGRGNFPDRFSARQFPNYSSELNVNALLLGDSALYLCASSFINSPLHFGNGTRLTVT.

The chain's CDR3 is CASSSGLAAIEQFF. The CDR3 nucleotides read TGTGCCAGCAGCTCTGGACTAGCGGCGATTGAGCAGTTCTTC. This chain connects TRBV7-2 to TRBJ2-1, with 10 bases matching TRBD2. Germline lookup yields CDR1 SGHTA and CDR2 FQGNSA. V lost 4 bases and J lost 9; bases outside the gene matches: 6. This CDR3 has 14 residues. Drawing the rest from reference TRBV7-2 and TRBJ2-1, the complete variable domain is GAGVSQSPSNKVTEKGKDVELRCDPISGHTALYWYRQSLGQGLEFLIYFQGNSAPDKSGLPSDRFSAERTGGSVSTLTIQRTQQEDSAVYLCASSSGLAAIEQFFGPGTRLTVL.

The gene calls are TRBV19 and TRBJ1-6, with 8 bases matching TRBD1. The CDR3 is made up of 15 amino acids. CDR1 is LNHDA and CDR2 is SQIVND in the germline V gene (reference sequence). The V and J ends lost 4 bases and 7 bases, in that order; junction bases with no gene match: 6. The CDR3 sequence is CASSTEGQANSPLHF. CDR3 coding DNA: TGTGCCAGTAGTACCGAGGGACAGGCGAATTCACCCCTCCACTTT.

V is TRBV5-6 and J is TRBJ2-1; D not certain. Germline CDR1 SGHDT, CDR2 YYEEEE. V was clipped by 0 bases and J by 10 bases, with 8 bases between them. CDR3 length equals 12 residues. The CDR3 bases are TGTGCCAGCAGCTTGGGGCTCCACGAGCAGTTCTTC. Its translation: CASSLGLHEQFF.

The rearrangement uses TRBV9 and TRBJ1-2; 7 bases are a match to TRBD1. This CDR3 has 14 amino acids. Germline CDR1 is SGDLS and CDR2 is YYNGEE. The V gene end was trimmed by 4 bases and the J gene end by 6 bases; junction bases not matched to a gene: 9. In nucleotides, the CDR3 is TGTGCCAGCAGCTTGAGAGACAGGGTTAATGGCTACACCTTC. This encodes CASSLRDRVNGYTF.

J is TRBJ1-2 and V is TRBV19; no clear D gene. The ends were cut back, 3 bases at V and 9 bases at J, with 11 bases in the middle. Germline V gene lookup returns CDR1 LNHDA and CDR2 SQIVND (reference sequence). The CDR3 is made up of 12 amino acids. As DNA, the CDR3 is TGTGCCAGTAGTATGGGAGTTGGGAGCTACACCTTC. This gives the protein CASSMGVGSYTF.

In its sample, this clone was seen a few times. CDR3 in amino acids: CASSLDGRGSEKLFF. The CDR3 bases are TGTGCCAGCAGCTTAGATGGCAGGGGTAGTGAAAAACTGTTTTTT. The chain employs TRBV11-2 and TRBJ1-4; D is possibly TRBD1 (6 bases). This CDR3 region has 15 residues. V was shortened by 0 bases and J by 7 bases, with 12 bases between the two germline ends. Germline V gives CDR1 SGHAT, CDR2 FQNNGV.

The CDR3 loop is CASKGLAYETQYF. The DNA for the CDR3 is TGTGCCAGCAAAGGACTAGCGTACGAGACCCAGTACTTC. V is TRBV6-5 and J is TRBJ2-5; TRBD2 agrees at 9 bases. The J segment lost 5 bases and the V segment lost 7 bases, leaving 5 bases of the junction unmatched. The CDR3 loop spans 13 amino acids. The germline CDR1 and CDR2 sequences are MNHEY and SVGAGI.

Concerning this clone itself: In the same sample, other DNA sequences code for this CDR3. The V call is TRBV9, the J call TRBJ2-7, with D possibly matching TRBD2 (5 bases). The CDR3 consists of 14 residues. Trimming removed 0 bases at V and 0 bases at J, with 7 bases between. From germline, CDR1 is SGDLS and CDR2 YYNGEE. The CDR3 bases are TGTGCCAGCAGCGTAGGACTATCCTCCTACGAGCAGTACTTC. The encoded protein is CASSVGLSSYEQYF.

The chain uses TRBV5-1 and TRBJ1-6; D ambiguous. The V gene's germline CDR1 is SGHRS and CDR2 YFSETQ. This CDR3 is 17 amino acids long. Between the trimmed V and J ends, which lost 3 bases and 4 bases, there was a span of 17 bases. The DNA of the CDR3 is TGCGCCAGCAGCTCCTCCGCGGGCAGCGCTTATAATTCACCCCTCCACTTT. Translated: CASSSSAGSAYNSPLHF. Together with reference TRBV5-1 and TRBJ1-6, the CDR3 gives the full variable domain: KAGVTQTPRYLIKTRGQQVTLSCSPISGHRSVSWYQQTPGQGLQFLFEYFSETQRNKGNFPGRFSGRQFSNSRSEMNVSTLELGDSALYLCASSSSAGSAYNSPLHFGNGTRLTVT.

V gene TRBV10-3 combines with J gene TRBJ2-1; the match to TRBD2 covers 9 bases. Trimming took 7 bases from V and 8 from J; bases not matched to a gene: 6. The germline V gene encodes CDR1 ENHRY and CDR2 SYGVKD. This CDR3 spans 13 amino acids. DNA for the CDR3: TGTGCCATCAAGAATAGCGGGAGCGATGAGCAGTTCTTC. This translates into CAIKNSGSDEQFF.

The rearrangement links TRBV19 to TRBJ2-2, with D perhaps TRBD2 (6 bases). V shed 9 bases and J shed 1 base, with 9 bases lying between them. The CDR3 is 13 residues long. The germline CDR1 and CDR2 sequences are LNHDA and SQIVND (reference sequence). DNA of the CDR3: TGTGCCAGCGGGGGAGGGAACACCGGGGAGCTGTTTTTT. It encodes CASGGGNTGELFF.

This clone was observed a single time. The chain joins TRBV7-2 to TRBJ2-5; TRBD1 aligns across 11 bases. This CDR3 contains 15 residues. In germline, CDR1 is SGHTA, CDR2 FQGNSA. With V trimmed by 1 base and J by 4 bases, 2 bases remained unmatched. The CDR3 region has the DNA TGTGCCAGCAGCTTAGGGGGGACAGGGGGAGAGACCCAGTACTTC. It specifies CASSLGGTGGETQYF.

This clone was picked up many times. The chain uses TRBV7-9 and TRBJ2-7; D remains unclear. From germline, CDR1 is SEHNR and CDR2 FQNEAQ (reference sequence). V lost 3 bases and J lost 3, with 9 bases in between. This CDR3 comprises 13 residues. The DNA for the CDR3 is TGTGCCAGCAGCTTTGCCGGGTTCTACGAGCAGTACTTC. Translated: CASSFAGFYEQYF.

V gene TRBV4-3 combines with J gene TRBJ2-5; D is ambiguous. V was cut by 1 base and J by 5 bases, with 11 bases left in between. Germline CDR1 LGHNA, CDR2 YSLEER. The CDR3 runs 14 residues. CDR3 region: CASSQAGLEETQYF. DNA for the CDR3: TGCGCCAGCAGCCAAGCTGGGCTCGAGGAGACCCAGTACTTC.

This clone was seen more than once but under ten times. The chain combines TRBV6-5 with TRBJ1-1; D unresolved. The V end was cut by 4 bases, the J end by 0 bases, with 12 bases between. CDR3 length equals 15 residues. Germline V gives CDR1 MNHEY, CDR2 SVGAGI. CDR3 amino acids: CASSSYREMNTEAFF. For the CDR3, the DNA is TGTGCCAGCAGTTCCTACAGAGAAATGAACACTGAAGCTTTCTTT.

With regard to this clone: At one of its ends the junction is not consistent with the germline gene, which may arise from a read error. The chain carries TRBV27 and TRBJ2-1; TRBD1 matches at 7 bases. This CDR3 contains 14 residues. Per the germline V gene, CDR1 is MNHEY and CDR2 is SMNVEV (reference sequence). CDR3 bases: TGTGCCAGCAGTTTGACCAACCAGGGGGATCAAGGGATCTTC. This encodes CASSLTNQGDQGIF.

J is TRBJ1-1 and V is TRBV18, with 7 bases identical to TRBD1. The CDR3 totals 14 residues. Trimming at V came to 6 bases and at J to 3 bases, leaving 7 bases not matched to a gene. Per the germline V gene, CDR1 is KGHSH and CDR2 is LQKENI. CDR3 protein: CASSALDRDTEAFF. CDR3 nucleotides: TGTGCCAGCTCTGCCCTAGACAGGGACACTGAAGCTTTCTTT.

In this sample, this clone turned up many times. This CDR3 is CASRPGTSSARRETQYF. Here the CDR3 DNA reads TGTGCCAGCAGACCCGGGACTAGCTCGGCACGGCGGGAGACCCAGTACTTC. The chain links TRBV3-1 (or the pseudogene TRBV3-2) to TRBJ2-5; 9 nucleotides agree with TRBD2. V was pared by 6 bases and J by 5 bases, with 16 bases of the junction left unmatched. The CDR3 sequence is 17 residues long. The germline gives CDR1 LGHDT, CDR2 YNNKEL (reference sequence).

Written as DNA, the CDR3 is TGTGCCAGCAGCTTGGGGGCGGGAGGGTTCGATAGCACAGATACGCAGTATTTT. Protein sequence: CASSLGAGGFDSTDTQYF. This chain uses TRBV5-4 with TRBJ2-3; 9 bases line up with TRBD2. CDR1 SGHNT and CDR2 YYREEE come from the germline V gene (reference sequence). Losses at the gene ends were 0 bases for V and 0 bases for J; bases not matched to a gene: 8. This CDR3 contains 18 residues.

This chain joins TRBV5-4 and TRBJ1-6, with TRBD1 matching over 7 bases. Germline loops: CDR1 SGHNT, CDR2 YYREEE (reference sequence). The CDR3 extends over 15 amino acids. J was trimmed by 8 bases and V by 1 base; bases with no gene match: 6. CDR3 nucleotides: TGTGCCAGCAGCTTGAAACAGGGGAGGTATTCACCCCTCCACTTT. Its protein is CASSLKQGRYSPLHF.